This T cell receptor (beta chain) was recorded in a study of T cell changes during pregnancy in multiple sclerosis. Data came from immunoSEQ multiplex PCR; TCRdb stores just in-frame clones and leaves some out. Among under 95,000 clones, about nine tenths were seen once, and the ten largest hold 0.43%. J was trimmed by 6 bases and V by 8 bases; bases with no gene match: 10. The CDR3 has 14 amino acids. CDR1 is SGHTA and CDR2 is FQGTGA in the germline V gene. This rearrangement joins TRBV7-3 to TRBJ2-3; TRBD2 matches at 8 bases. This material consisted of CD4+ T cells from peripheral blood mononuclear cells, taken before pregnancy. This clonotype was sampled from a female donor with multiple sclerosis, enrolled in a pregnancy study. In DNA, the CDR3 is TGTGCCAGCGGCCGCGGGGGACTAGAGGATACGCAGTATTTT. Amino acid sequence: CASGRGGLEDTQYF. Full variable domain (outside the CDR3, taken from reference TRBV7-3 and TRBJ2-3): GAGVSQTPSNKVTEKGKYVELRCDPISGHTALYWYRQSLGQGPEFLIYFQGTGAADDSGLPNDRFFAVRPEGSVSTLKIQRTERGDSAVYLCASGRGGLEDTQYFGPGTRLTVL.